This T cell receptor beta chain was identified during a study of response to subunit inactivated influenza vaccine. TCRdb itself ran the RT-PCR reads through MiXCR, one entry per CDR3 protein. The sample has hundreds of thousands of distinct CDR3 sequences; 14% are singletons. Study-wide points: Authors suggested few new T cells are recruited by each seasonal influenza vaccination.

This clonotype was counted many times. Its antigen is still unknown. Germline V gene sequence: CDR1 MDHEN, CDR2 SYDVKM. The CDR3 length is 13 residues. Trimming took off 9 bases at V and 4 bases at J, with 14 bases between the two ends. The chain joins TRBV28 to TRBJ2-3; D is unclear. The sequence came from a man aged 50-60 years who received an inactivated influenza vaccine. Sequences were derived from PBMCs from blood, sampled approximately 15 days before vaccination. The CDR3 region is CARAPAGADTQYF. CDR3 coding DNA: TGTGCCAGAGCCCCCGCTGGGGCAGATACGCAGTATTTT.